Listed here is a single T cell receptor (beta chain). Its target is unknown. The source of the sample is a study of cytomegalovirus exposure and HLA in healthy donors. Study results and limitations: The authors reported that TCR beta sequences could predict HLA-A and HLA-B alleles. These predictions were accurate for most subjects in the first cohort.

The junction had 8 bases not matched to a gene; V was cut back by 2 bases and J by 5 bases. Germline loops: CDR1 SGHRS, CDR2 YFSETQ. CDR3 length equals 15 residues. The primer mix had 60 Vbeta and 13 Jbeta primers. Clones were sequenced by immunoSEQ multiplex PCR, and TCRdb holds only the in-frame ones, with some missing. In the table there are 150,000 to 250,000 clones, around 80% of which are singletons. Sequenced input: PBMCs. The chain couples TRBV5-1 to TRBJ2-7; TRBD1 matches at 9 bases. The TCR sequence derives from a woman under 40 in good health and CMV-seropositive. The CDR3 bases are TGCGCCAGCAGCTTAGGGACAGGGAGGAGCAACGAGCAGTACTTC. Protein product: CASSLGTGRSNEQYF.